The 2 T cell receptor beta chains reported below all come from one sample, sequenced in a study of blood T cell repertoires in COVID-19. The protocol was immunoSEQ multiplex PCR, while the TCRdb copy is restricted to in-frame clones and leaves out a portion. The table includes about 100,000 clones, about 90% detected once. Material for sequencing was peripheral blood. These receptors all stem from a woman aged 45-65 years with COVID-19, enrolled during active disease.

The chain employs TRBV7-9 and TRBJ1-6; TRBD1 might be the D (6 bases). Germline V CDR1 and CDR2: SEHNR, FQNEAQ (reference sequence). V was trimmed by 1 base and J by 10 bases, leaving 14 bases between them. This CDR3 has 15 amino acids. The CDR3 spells CASSLVSGEGSPLHF. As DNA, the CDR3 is TGTGCCAGCAGCTTAGTTTCAGGGGAAGGATCACCCCTCCACTTT. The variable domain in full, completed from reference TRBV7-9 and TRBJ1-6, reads DTGVSQNPRHKITKRGQNVTFRCDPISEHNRLYWYRQTLGQGPEFLTYFQNEAQLEKSRLLSDRFSAERPKGSFSTLEIQRTEQGDSAMYLCASSLVSGEGSPLHFGNGTRLTVT.

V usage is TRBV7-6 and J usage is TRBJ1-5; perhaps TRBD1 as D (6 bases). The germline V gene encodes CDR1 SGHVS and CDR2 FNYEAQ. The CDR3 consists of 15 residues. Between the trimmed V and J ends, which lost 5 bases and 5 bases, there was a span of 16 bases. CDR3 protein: CASSVGGPGDQPQHF. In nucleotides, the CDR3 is TGTGCCAGCAGCGTAGGAGGGCCAGGGGATCAGCCCCAGCATTTT. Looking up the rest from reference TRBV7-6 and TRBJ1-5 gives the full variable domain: GAGVSQSPRYKVTKRGQDVALRCDPISGHVSLYWYRQALGQGPEFLTYFNYEAQQDKSGLPNDRFSAERPEGSISTLTIQRTEQRDSAMYRCASSVGGPGDQPQHFGDGTRLSIL.